This TCR beta chain was observed in a study of T-cell memory formation after mild COVID-19. Trimming removed 7 bases from V and 2 bases from J; junction bases left unmatched: 7. This CDR3 contains 15 residues. 5'RACE with constant-segment primers built TCRalpha and TCRbeta cDNA libraries with UMIs. Each CDR3 protein is one row after TCRdb ran MiXCR on the 5' RACE reads. Of approximately 570,000 distinct CDR3 sequences listed, roughly 18% are singletons. Study-wide results and caveats: Still unconfirmed is whether the second-wave clones peaking on day 37 recognized SARS-CoV-2. Clones shrinking from day 15 to 85 showed even CD4/CD8 mixes; later expanders tilted CD4+. Pre-infection memory showed some responding clones, and this suggested that cross-reactive memory joined.

To note about this clonotype: Its antigen is still unknown.

The J gene is TRBJ2-2, the V gene TRBV12-3 or TRBV12-4; 7 nucleotides agree with TRBD1. The sequenced material came from PBMCs or a T cell subset sorted from them (not recorded which). The sequence came from an adult woman who had mild COVID-19 (a few samples of this study predate the infection). Cell type and time point are not known. CDR3 DNA sequence: TGTGCCAGCAACCAGGGGGACAGTAACACCGGGGAGCTGTTTTTT. Protein: CASNQGDSNTGELFF.